This T cell receptor beta chain was observed in a study of blood T cell repertoires in COVID-19 (dated by TCRdb to 2018 to 2021). Describing the broader study: Collaborator samples came from the United States, Italy and Spain and covered acute and convalescent phases of COVID-19. The prospective study material was composed of cDNA or gDNA derived from T cells, B-cell-depleted T cells, or PBMCs. The dataset comprised deeply sampled blood TCRbeta repertoires from subjects exposed to, actively infected with, or recovered from COVID-19. The repertoires were released in a freely available public database intended as a resource for research on the immune response to SARS-CoV-2. The samples were drawn from the first 160 participants of the ongoing ImmuneRACE study and from 1,254 subjects provided by 6 global collaborators. Nearly every sample came with metadata listing a de-identified subject ID, COVID-19 status, age in years and sex. Where available, HLA class I and class II types were taken from metadata supplied by the sample provider and were not determined by assay-based typing. What the study reported, not specific to this receptor: The quantity of clinical and demographic metadata differed by source and by participant and was supplied without curation.

One collaborating source in Seattle enrolled patients during active infection and followed them longitudinally through the course of disease. The collaborating institutions used their own protocols to collect whole blood in K2EDTA tubes. For TCRbeta analysis, collaborators shipped samples as frozen whole blood, isolated PBMCs, or DNA extracted from either of those sample types. Cut back by 4 bases and 4 bases, the V and J ends lie 13 bases apart. The CDR3 runs 14 residues from the cysteine to the phenylalanine. The sequence is cut down to CDR3 DNA, 42 bases in frame from base 1. As encoded in the germline V gene, CDR1 is MDHEN while CDR2 is SYDVKM. TCRbeta CDR3 regions were amplified from genomic DNA using the immunoSEQ Assay, a bias-controlled multiplex PCR. Concerning the study's data processing: Nucleated cell counts per sample were estimated from amplification of reference gene primers within the assay. Sequence reads were collapsed and filtered to measure the absolute abundance of every unique TCRbeta CDR3 rearrangement. Productive Simpson clonality was computed per sample as the square root of Simpson's diversity index over productive rearrangements. This immuneACCESS table, as held by TCRdb, lists in-frame sequences with V and J called but not all clones. Of the missing ones, under half trace to an unresolved V gene in checked studies; the others have no known cause. For V, J and clone size, that table is used; D and trimming come from the DNA. The sample includes over 150,000 clones, with 70% to 90% observed a single time. Jointly, the top ten make up under 0.65% of the sample.

As for this clone: Its target antigen remains unknown. No base qualities exist here, and no much larger clone lies one base off it.

The source of this sequence is a man aged 55 to 70 with COVID-19, enrolled during active disease. The sequence links TRBV28 to TRBJ1-1; TRBD1 is perhaps the D gene, given 6 matching bases. Sequenced: peripheral blood. In nucleotides, the sequence is TGTGCCAGCAGTTCCGGGACACAAAGCACTGAAGCTTTCTTT. Its translation reads: CASSSGTQSTEAFF.